This entry describes one TCR beta chain. In the original processing: Estimation of nucleated cell counts was performed using reference gene primer amplification. The assay was immunoSEQ multiplex PCR, and TCRdb's table has in-frame clones only and misses some. V and J calls and clone size follow that table, whereas D and trimming were derived from the DNA. Here the sample spans some 200,000 clones, around 83% being singletons. CDR3 size: 14 residues. CDR1 MNHNY and CDR2 SVGAGI come from the germline V gene (reference sequence). The V segment lost 7 bases and the J segment 8 bases; nucleotides outside the gene matches: 10. This sample is drawn from a study of blood T cell repertoires in COVID-19. Whole-study context: COVID-19 samples from acute and convalescent phases originated in the United States, Italy and Spain. From T cells, B-cell-depleted T cells, or PBMCs came the material, which was cDNA or gDNA.

Input material: peripheral blood. The rearrangement joins TRBV6-6 to TRBJ1-4, with 7 bases aligning to TRBD1. This TCR was recovered from a woman aged 40 to 50 who had recovered from COVID-19. CDR3: CASMSGGGEEKLFF. The CDR3 DNA is TGTGCCAGCATGTCAGGGGGTGGAGAAGAAAAACTGTTTTTT.